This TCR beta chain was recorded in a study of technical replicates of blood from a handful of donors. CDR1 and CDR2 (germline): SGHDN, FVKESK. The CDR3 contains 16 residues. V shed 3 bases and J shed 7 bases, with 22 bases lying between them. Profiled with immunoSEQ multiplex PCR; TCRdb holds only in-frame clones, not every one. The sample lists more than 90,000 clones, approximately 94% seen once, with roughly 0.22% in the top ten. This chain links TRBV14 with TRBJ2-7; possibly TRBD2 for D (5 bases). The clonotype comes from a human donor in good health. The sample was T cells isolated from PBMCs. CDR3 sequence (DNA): TGTGCCAGCAGCCACGCCGCCGGACTCGCGGCGTGGGAGCAGTACTTC. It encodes CASSHAAGLAAWEQYF.